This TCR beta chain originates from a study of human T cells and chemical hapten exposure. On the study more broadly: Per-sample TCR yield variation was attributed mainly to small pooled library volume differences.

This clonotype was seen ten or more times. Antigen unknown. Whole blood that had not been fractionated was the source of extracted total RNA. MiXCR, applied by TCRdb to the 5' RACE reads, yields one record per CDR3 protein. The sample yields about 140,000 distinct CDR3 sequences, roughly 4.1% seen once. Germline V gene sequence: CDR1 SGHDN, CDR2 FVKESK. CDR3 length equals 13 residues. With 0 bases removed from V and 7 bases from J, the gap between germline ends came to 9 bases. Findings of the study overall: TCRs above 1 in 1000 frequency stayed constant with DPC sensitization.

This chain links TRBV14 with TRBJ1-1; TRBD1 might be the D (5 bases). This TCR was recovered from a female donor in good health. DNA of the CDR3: TGTGCCAGCAGCCAAGATGTACAGGTTGAAGCTTTCTTT. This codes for CASSQDVQVEAFF.